What follows are 3 T cell receptor beta chains derived from one specimen sequenced in a study of cytomegalovirus exposure and HLA in healthy donors. The PCR contained 60 Vbeta and 13 Jbeta primers. Generated by immunoSEQ multiplex PCR, the TCRdb table keeps only in-frame clones and is missing some. The sample records about 190,000 clones, 70% to 75% being singletons. The source material was PBMCs. The source is a man aged 25 to 40 in good health and CMV-seropositive.

J is TRBJ2-2 and V is TRBV11-2, with 8 bases that match TRBD2. Per the germline V gene, CDR1 is SGHAT and CDR2 is FQNNGV. Trimming cost V 5 bases and J 9 bases; bases outside gene matches: 8. The CDR3 has 14 amino acids. CDR3 region: CASSPPGGGWELFF. CDR3 sequence (DNA): TGTGCCAGCAGCCCGCCCGGGGGGGGGTGGGAGCTGTTTTTT.

This sequence joins TRBV27 and TRBJ2-5; 9 bases align to TRBD2. The V segment lost 6 bases and the J segment 4 bases; nucleotides outside the gene matches: 9. The germline V gene has CDR1 MNHEY and CDR2 SMNVEV (reference sequence). The CDR3 contains 15 residues. The chain's CDR3 is CASRGTSGGRETQYF. The CDR3 DNA reads TGTGCCAGCAGGGGGACCAGCGGGGGGAGAGAGACCCAGTACTTC.

The CDR3 DNA sequence: TGCAGCTCAGGGGACAGTAACTATGGCTACACCTTC. As protein: CSSGDSNYGYTF. The rearrangement uses TRBV29-1 and TRBJ1-2, with 7 bases that match TRBD1. CDR3 size: 12 residues. Germline CDR1 and CDR2: SQVTM and ANQGSEA. V was pared by 8 bases and J by 1 base, with 4 bases of the junction left unmatched.